This TCR beta chain was recovered during a study of T-cell reconstitution after alpha-beta-depleted transplantation in children. It was with unique molecular identifiers that the TCRbeta library was prepared. TCRdb reanalysed the PCR reads using MiXCR and keeps one entry per CDR3 protein. The profile covers 800,000 to 1,000,000 distinct CDR3 sequences, with around 30% appearing a single time and about 28% taken by the ten largest. Per the germline V gene, CDR1 is SGHVS and CDR2 is FNYEAQ. The CDR3 covers 15 residues. The ends were cut back, 4 bases at V and 7 bases at J, with 17 bases in the middle. This clonotype originated in a boy under two years old who had a stem cell transplant for SCID, so the T cells may come from the graft donor. The chain employs TRBV7-6 and TRBJ1-5; D is possibly TRBD1 (6 bases). The sequencing used PBMCs, mostly from graft donor cells, collected 360 days after TCRalphabeta/CD19-depleted stem cell transplant. The CDR3: CASSSETTGRQPQHF. CDR3 sequence (DNA): TGTGCCAGCAGCTCAGAGACCACAGGGAGACAGCCCCAGCATTTT.